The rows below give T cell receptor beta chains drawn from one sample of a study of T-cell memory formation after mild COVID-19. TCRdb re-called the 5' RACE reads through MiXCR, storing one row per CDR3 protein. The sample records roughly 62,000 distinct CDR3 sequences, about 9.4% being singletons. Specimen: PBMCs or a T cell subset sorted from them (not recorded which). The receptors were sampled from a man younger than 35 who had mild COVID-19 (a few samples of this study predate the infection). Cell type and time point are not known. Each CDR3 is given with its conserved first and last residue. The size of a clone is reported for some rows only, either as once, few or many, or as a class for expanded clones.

CDR3aa: CASSRVAASPPLHF
len: 14
abundance: -
v_gene: TRBV27

CDR3aa: CDSSLGVGSATNEKLFF
len: 17
abundance: -
v_gene: TRBV28

CDR3aa: CASSPFTRGNTEAFF
len: 15
abundance: many
v_gene: TRBV7-9

CDR3aa: CASKSLAGTYEQYF
len: 14
abundance: -
v_gene: TRBV7-2

CDR3aa: CASSDSEDWGETQYF
len: 15
abundance: many
v_gene: TRBV25-1

CDR3aa: CSASKGAAETQYF
len: 13
abundance: few
v_gene: TRBV20-1

CDR3aa: CASSLGRDTGAYEQYF
len: 16
abundance: -
v_gene: TRBV5-1

CDR3aa: CASMPGQGGNEQFF
len: 14
abundance: -
v_gene: TRBV10-1

CDR3aa: CASSFRFDQPQHF
len: 13
abundance: few
v_gene: TRBV12-3/TRBV12-4

CDR3aa: CASSLWGAIYEQYF
len: 14
abundance: many
v_gene: TRBV5-6

CDR3aa: CASSLGSGGNQPQHF
len: 15
abundance: many
v_gene: TRBV12-3/TRBV12-4

CDR3aa: CASSLRADYGYTF
len: 13
abundance: few
v_gene: TRBV7-9

CDR3aa: CASSYTGPSNQPQHF
len: 15
abundance: few
v_gene: TRBV6-5

CDR3aa: CASSLTGTFNIQYF
len: 14
abundance: many
v_gene: TRBV3-1

CDR3aa: CASSPDTNYGYTF
len: 13
abundance: few
v_gene: TRBV3-1

CDR3aa: CASSFPDRGNEQFF
len: 14
abundance: -
v_gene: TRBV28

CDR3aa: CASSTGTGRDYGYTF
len: 15
abundance: few
v_gene: TRBV18

CDR3aa: CASSPGVSYQETQYF
len: 15
abundance: -
v_gene: TRBV7-3

CDR3aa: CASASGPIQYF
len: 11
abundance: -
v_gene: TRBV7-9

CDR3aa: CASSLSFGGNEQFF
len: 14
abundance: few
v_gene: TRBV7-2

CDR3aa: CSARKRGGNNEQFF
len: 14
abundance: -
v_gene: TRBV20-1

CDR3aa: CSARDAVGADTQYF
len: 14
abundance: many
v_gene: TRBV20-1

CDR3aa: CASSHPGGRDMNTEAFF
len: 17
abundance: -
v_gene: TRBV28

CDR3aa: CASSQYRDGSPLHF
len: 14
abundance: few
v_gene: TRBV7-2

CDR3aa: CASSFLGTPVSYGYTF
len: 16
abundance: -
v_gene: TRBV6-2/TRBV6-3

CDR3aa: CASSLDRTYNEQFF
len: 14
abundance: many
v_gene: TRBV12-3/TRBV12-4

CDR3aa: CAWSVGGGETQYF
len: 13
abundance: few
v_gene: TRBV30

CDR3aa: CASSSGTGEETQYF
len: 14
abundance: -
v_gene: TRBV12-3/TRBV12-4

CDR3aa: CASGPGQGHNIQYF
len: 14
abundance: few
v_gene: TRBV7-9

CDR3aa: CASSFGPGTGVDEQYF
len: 16
abundance: -
v_gene: TRBV7-2

CDR3aa: CSARWGAPLYEQYF
len: 14
abundance: -
v_gene: TRBV20-1

CDR3aa: CASSLEQGNSPLHF
len: 14
abundance: -
v_gene: TRBV5-4